This T cell receptor (beta chain) came from a study of yellow fever vaccine responses in identical twins. Trimming stripped 4 bases from V and 0 bases from J, with 10 bases between. CDR3 length equals 15 residues. Germline V gene lookup returns CDR1 WNHNN and CDR2 SYGVQD (reference sequence). General study findings and limits: After vaccination, twins' T cell response reportedly seemed partly convergent, partly personalized.

On this clonotype itself: The antigen is not known.

MiXCR, run by TCRdb on the RT-PCR reads, gives a single entry per CDR3 protein. The sample has about 600 distinct CDR3 sequences, about 79% seen once. V is TRBV10-1 and J is TRBJ1-3; the D gene is possibly TRBD1 (5 bases). The source material was T cells from blood (PBMCs), unsorted or a sorted subset (not recorded which), sampled before or after yellow fever vaccination (not recorded which). The receptor was derived from a female donor who received the yellow fever vaccine. CDR3 protein: CASSAGVRSGNTIYF. The CDR3 coding sequence is TGCGCCAGCAGTGCGGGGGTCCGCTCTGGAAACACCATATATTTT.